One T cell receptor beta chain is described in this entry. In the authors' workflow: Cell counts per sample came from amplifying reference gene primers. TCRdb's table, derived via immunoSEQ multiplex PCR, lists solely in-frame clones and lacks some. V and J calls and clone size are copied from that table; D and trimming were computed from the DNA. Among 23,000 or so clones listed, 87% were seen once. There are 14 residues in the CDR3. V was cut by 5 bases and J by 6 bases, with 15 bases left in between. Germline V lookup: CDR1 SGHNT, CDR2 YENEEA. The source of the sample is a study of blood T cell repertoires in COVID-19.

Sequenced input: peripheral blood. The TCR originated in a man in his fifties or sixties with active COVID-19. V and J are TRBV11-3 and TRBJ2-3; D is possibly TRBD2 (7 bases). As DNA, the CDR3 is TGTGCCAGCAGCGGAAGGGGGGGGGCCGATACGCAGTATTTT. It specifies CASSGRGGADTQYF. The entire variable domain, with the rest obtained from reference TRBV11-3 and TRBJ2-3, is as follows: EAGVVQSPRYKIIEKKQPVAFWCNPISGHNTLYWYLQNLGQGPELLIRYENEEAVDDSQLPKDRFSAERLKGVDSTLKIQPAELGDSAVYLCASSGRGGADTQYFGPGTRLTVL.